The next 19 T cell receptor beta chains were all read from a single sample in a study of T cells in Graves' hyperthyroidism and ophthalmopathy. From RNA transcripts, TCR beta CDR3 regions were amplified. HTBI primers were employed in a first-round RT-PCR of the TCR CDR3. One entry per CDR3 protein results from TCRdb running MiXCR on the multiplex PCR reads. The data show a few hundred thousand distinct CDR3 sequences, just over 45% seen once. Sequenced material: peripheral blood or thyroid tissue (not recorded which). These receptors all come from a woman aged 18-29 years with Graves' hyperthyroidism.

V is TRBV6-5 and J is TRBJ2-7, with D uncertain. From germline, CDR1 is MNHEY and CDR2 SVGAGI. The V gene lost 10 bases and the J gene lost 0 bases, with 1 base spanning the gap. The CDR3 is made up of 9 amino acids. The CDR3 here is CANSYEQYF. Written as DNA, the CDR3 is TGTGCCAACTCCTACGAGCAGTACTTC.

This chain links TRBV4-2 with TRBJ1-4; a possible D gene is TRBD1 (6 bases). V was clipped by 5 bases and J by 5 bases, with 12 bases between them. In germline, CDR1 is LGHNA, CDR2 YNFKEQ. CDR3 length: 14 residues. CDR3 sequence (DNA): TGTGCCAGCAGCTTGAAGGGGGGAAATGAAAAACTGTTTTTT. Its translation: CASSLKGGNEKLFF.

A few counts support this clonotype. Mismatch with germline at one junction end may stem from a read error. The J gene is TRBJ2-5, the V gene TRBV10-3; no definite D call. The J call may be in error: the DNA end matches TRBJ2-7 better. CDR3 length equals 13 residues. Germline V gene lookup returns CDR1 ENHRY and CDR2 SYGVKD. The CDR3 sequence is CASSFVQSNEQYF. Written as DNA, the CDR3 is TGTGCCAGCAGTTTTGTACAGAGTAACGAGCAGTACTTC.

V and J are TRBV19 and TRBJ2-2; no clear D gene. Trimming removed 9 bases from V and 3 bases from J, with 17 bases in between. Looked up from germline, CDR1 is LNHDA and CDR2 is SQIVND (reference sequence). The CDR3 has 15 amino acids. The CDR3, as DNA: TGTGCCAGCAGCTTGCCCCAGCGAGACACCGGGGAGCTGTTTTTT. This sequence encodes CASSLPQRDTGELFF.

The V call is TRBV6-1, the J call TRBJ1-2; D not certain. The CDR3 is 16 residues long. V was cut by 3 bases and J by 0 bases, with 14 bases left in between. Germline V gene sequence: CDR1 MNHNS, CDR2 SASEGT. The CDR3 reads CASSERDIPTNYGYTF. In DNA, the CDR3 is TGTGCCAGCAGTGAGCGTGACATTCCCACTAACTATGGCTACACCTTC.

The chain recombines TRBV25-1 with TRBJ1-2; TRBD1 matches 8 bases. After removal of 7 bases from V and 3 bases from J, the junction contained 16 bases not matched to a gene. CDR3 length equals 17 residues. In germline, CDR1 is MGHDK, CDR2 SYGVNS. CDR3 DNA: TGTGCCAGCATTTTAGGACAGGGTTGGAGATGGGACTATGGCTACACCTTC. Its translation is CASILGQGWRWDYGYTF.

Concerning this clonotype: Just one base apart from a much larger clone, this may be a read error. The chain recombines TRBV7-9 with TRBJ1-4; D uncertain. The CDR3 extends over 12 amino acids. V lost 4 bases, J lost 8 bases, and 8 bases lay in between. Germline CDR1 is SEHNR and CDR2 is FQNEAQ (reference sequence). The CDR3 spells CASSWTGEKLFF. The CDR3 DNA follows: TGTGCCAGCAGCTGGACCGGAGAAAAACTGTTTTTT.

The chain recombines TRBV10-1 with TRBJ2-2; TRBD2 agrees at 7 bases. The CDR3 contains 16 residues. V was pared by 6 bases and J by 6 bases, with 13 bases of the junction left unmatched. Germline V gene data show CDR1 as WNHNN and CDR2 as SYGVQD (reference sequence). The CDR3 spells CASSQKGGSQPGELFF. In nucleotides, the CDR3 is TGCGCCAGCAGCCAAAAGGGCGGGAGTCAACCCGGGGAGCTGTTTTTT.

This chain links TRBV7-3 with TRBJ2-5, with 8 bases aligning to TRBD2. The length of the CDR3 is 15 residues. The trim removed 6 bases at V and 1 base at J, leaving 7 bases unmatched. The germline gives CDR1 SGHTA, CDR2 FQGTGA. CDR3 DNA: TGTGCCAGCAGAAGCGGGAGTTTTTCCCAAGAGACCCAGTACTTC. Protein: CASRSGSFSQETQYF.

V gene TRBV24-1 combines with J gene TRBJ2-7; a possible D gene is TRBD1 (6 bases). The J call is uncertain, as TRBJ2-5 better fits the DNA end. Per the germline V gene, CDR1 is KGHDR and CDR2 is SFDVKD. The CDR3 length is 15 residues. CDR3 amino acids: CATSVETGQTETQYF. CDR3 in DNA: TGTGCCACCAGCGTTGAGACAGGACAGACTGAGACCCAGTACTTC.

For the CDR3, the DNA is TGTGCCAGCAGCTCGGACCGGGACATAGGAAACACCATATATTTT. Encoded protein: CASSSDRDIGNTIYF. The chain carries TRBV7-9 and TRBJ1-3; tentatively, D is TRBD1 (6 bases). Trimming removed 4 bases from V and 4 bases from J, with 14 bases in between. CDR1 and CDR2 from the germline V gene are SEHNR and FQNEAQ (reference sequence). The CDR3 extends over 15 amino acids.

This chain connects TRBV2 to TRBJ1-1; D perhaps matches TRBD1 (5 bases). The CDR3 spans 15 residues. V lost 5 bases and J lost 5, with 18 bases in between. The V gene's germline CDR1 is SNHLY and CDR2 FYNNEI. CDR3 nucleotide sequence: TGTGCCAGCAGTTACGTGGTGGGCAGGGCTACTGAAGCTTTCTTT. Amino acid sequence: CASSYVVGRATEAFF.

The chain combines TRBV20-1 with TRBJ1-6; D unclear. Trimming shortened V by 2 bases and J by 8 bases, and 13 bases separated the two germline ends. Germline V gene data show CDR1 as DFQATT and CDR2 as SNEGSKA (reference sequence). This CDR3 region has 14 residues. CDR3 bases: TGCAGTGCTAGAACCGGGATTCGGGATTCACCCCTCCACTTT. Translating it yields CSARTGIRDSPLHF.

To note about this clonotype: At one end the junction does not follow the germline gene, possibly because of a read error. The chain has TRBV10-3 and TRBJ2-7; 11 bases agree with TRBD2. Germline lookup yields CDR1 ENHRY and CDR2 SYGVKD. The CDR3 contains 16 residues. The CDR3 is CASSPTGTSGYYEQYF. CDR3 DNA sequence: TGTGCCAGCAGTCCTACCGGGACTAGCGGTTACTACGAGCAGTACTTC.

There are many counts of this clonotype. J is TRBJ2-2 and V is TRBV29-1; 8 nucleotides agree with TRBD1. Per germline, CDR1 SQVTM and CDR2 ANQGSEA. V dropped 7 bases and J dropped 6; count of bases not matched to a gene: 7. The CDR3 is made up of 13 amino acids. CDR3 nucleotide sequence: TGCAGCGCTAGGACAGGGCGCTCCGGGGAGCTGTTTTTT. Translation: CSARTGRSGELFF.

V is TRBV2 and J is TRBJ2-2; D is unresolved. Trimming removed 7 bases at V and 1 base at J, with 10 bases between. Germline assignment: CDR1 SNHLY and CDR2 FYNNEI. The CDR3 is 14 residues long. The CDR3 reads CASIEDRNTGELFF. The CDR3 coding sequence is TGTGCCAGCATTGAGGATAGGAACACCGGGGAGCTGTTTTTT.

This clonotype occurred many times. This rearrangement joins TRBV10-3 to TRBJ1-3; D gene unclear. This CDR3 is built from 13 residues. V gave up 6 bases and J gave up 0 bases, with 6 bases separating them. Germline V CDR1 and CDR2: ENHRY, SYGVKD. For the CDR3, the DNA is TGTGCCATCAGGGGTGCCTCTGGAAACACCATATATTTT. It is translated as CAIRGASGNTIYF.

This clonotype was picked up one time. The J gene is TRBJ2-2, the V gene TRBV7-6; perhaps TRBD2 as D (6 bases). V shed 2 bases and J shed 6 bases, with 16 bases lying between them. There are 16 residues in the CDR3. Germline values: CDR1 SGHVS, CDR2 FNYEAQ. CDR3 amino acids: CASSLMSSDSAGELFF. The CDR3 nucleotides read TGTGCCAGCAGCTTAATGTCTAGCGACAGTGCCGGGGAGCTGTTTTTT. Based on the CDR3 plus reference TRBV7-6 and TRBJ2-2, the full variable domain is GAGVSQSPRYKVTKRGQDVALRCDPISGHVSLYWYRQALGQGPEFLTYFNYEAQQDKSGLPNDRFSAERPEGSISTLTIQRTEQRDSAMYRCASSLMSSDSAGELFFGEGSRLTVL.

Details on this clonotype: This could be a read error, since a much larger clone is one nucleotide away. V is TRBV4-1 and J is TRBJ2-7; D is undetermined. The CDR3 totals 15 residues. Germline V gene sequence: CDR1 MGHRA, CDR2 YSYEKL. The CDR3 DNA is TGCGCCAGCAGCCAAGATCGAGCGCAGCCAGGCGAGCAGTGCTTC. Translated: CASSQDRAQPGEQCF.